These 8 T cell receptor beta chains originate from one sample sequenced in a study of cytomegalovirus exposure and HLA in healthy donors. The PCR made use of 60 Vbeta and 13 Jbeta primers. Profiling relied on immunoSEQ multiplex PCR, and the TCRdb table lists in-frame clones only, not all of them. Its clone listing holds 65,000 to 80,000 clones. The source material was PBMCs. The source is a man aged 25 to 40 in good health and CMV-seronegative.

The CDR3: CASRRGSLNQPQHF. The CDR3 nucleotides read TGCGCCAGCAGGCGGGGCAGCCTTAATCAGCCCCAGCATTTT. The chain employs TRBV10-2 and TRBJ1-5; maybe TRBD1 (5 bases). CDR1 and CDR2 from the germline V gene are WSHSY and SAAADI. This CDR3 is 14 amino acids long. Trimming took off 6 bases at V and 4 bases at J, with 13 bases between the two ends.

J is TRBJ1-5 and V is TRBV28; unclear D gene. CDR1 is MDHEN, CDR2 SYDVKM, per germline. The CDR3 length is 14 residues. V lost 8 bases and J lost 0, with 11 bases in between. CDR3 sequence (DNA): TGTGCCAGCTGGGCACCGTATAGCAATCAGCCCCAGCATTTT. This encodes CASWAPYSNQPQHF.

This sequence joins TRBV12-5 and TRBJ1-5; TRBD1 matches 9 bases. The V gene's germline CDR1 is LGHNT and CDR2 FRNRAP. The CDR3 contains 14 residues. V lost 5 bases to trimming and J lost 5 bases; unmatched junction nucleotides: 4. CDR3 coding DNA: TGTGCTAGTGGTACACAGGGGGCTGATCAGCCCCAGCATTTT. Amino acids: CASGTQGADQPQHF.

CDR3 DNA sequence: TGTGCCAGCAGCTTGGCCCGGGACAAGGGGAACTACGAGCAGTACTTC. Its translation is CASSLARDKGNYEQYF. The chain recombines TRBV7-9 with TRBJ2-7; D possibly corresponds to TRBD1 (6 bases). The germline V gene has CDR1 SEHNR and CDR2 FQNEAQ (reference sequence). Trimming removed 3 bases from V and 3 bases from J, with 18 bases in between. The CDR3 is 16 residues long. Based on the CDR3 plus reference TRBV7-9 and TRBJ2-7, the full variable domain is DTGVSQNPRHKITKRGQNVTFRCDPISEHNRLYWYRQTLGQGPEFLTYFQNEAQLEKSRLLSDRFSAERPKGSFSTLEIQRTEQGDSAMYLCASSLARDKGNYEQYFGPGTRLTVT.

The chain combines TRBV5-1 with TRBJ2-7; TRBD2 matches at 7 bases. The CDR3 is 15 amino acids. Trimming took 4 bases from V and 9 from J; bases not matched to a gene: 16. Germline loops: CDR1 SGHRS, CDR2 YFSETQ. The CDR3 protein is CASSLSVDFSSGQYF. The CDR3 DNA sequence: TGCGCCAGCAGCCTGTCGGTGGACTTCTCTAGCGGGCAGTACTTC. Full variable domain (rest looked up from reference TRBV5-1 and TRBJ2-7): KAGVTQTPRYLIKTRGQQVTLSCSPISGHRSVSWYQQTPGQGLQFLFEYFSETQRNKGNFPGRFSGRQFSNSRSEMNVSTLELGDSALYLCASSLSVDFSSGQYFGPGTRLTVT.

The rearrangement links TRBV18 to TRBJ1-2; tentative D call: TRBD1 (5 bases). The CDR3 runs to 14 residues. Trimming removed 3 bases at V and 4 bases at J, with 12 bases between. Germline CDR1 reads KGHSH; CDR2 reads LQKENI. CDR3 region: CASSPKTAIYGYTF. The CDR3 DNA sequence: TGTGCCAGCTCACCGAAGACAGCGATCTATGGCTACACCTTC.

The J gene is TRBJ2-7, the V gene TRBV9; no clear D gene. Germline loops: CDR1 SGDLS, CDR2 YYNGEE. The CDR3 has 13 amino acids. Trimming pared 4 bases from V and 6 bases from J, leaving 14 bases between. For the CDR3, the DNA is TGTGCCAGCAGCCCCTTCCCCCGAGGCGAGCAGTACTTC. Translated, it gives CASSPFPRGEQYF.

This CDR3 reads CASSPQGLAGANVLTF. The CDR3 DNA reads as TGTGCCAGTAGCCCTCAGGGACTGGCTGGGGCCAACGTCCTGACTTTC. The rearrangement joins TRBV19 to TRBJ2-6, with D possibly matching TRBD2 (6 bases). The germline V gene has CDR1 LNHDA and CDR2 SQIVND (reference sequence). V was shortened by 6 bases and J by 2 bases, with 14 bases between the two germline ends. The CDR3 totals 16 residues.